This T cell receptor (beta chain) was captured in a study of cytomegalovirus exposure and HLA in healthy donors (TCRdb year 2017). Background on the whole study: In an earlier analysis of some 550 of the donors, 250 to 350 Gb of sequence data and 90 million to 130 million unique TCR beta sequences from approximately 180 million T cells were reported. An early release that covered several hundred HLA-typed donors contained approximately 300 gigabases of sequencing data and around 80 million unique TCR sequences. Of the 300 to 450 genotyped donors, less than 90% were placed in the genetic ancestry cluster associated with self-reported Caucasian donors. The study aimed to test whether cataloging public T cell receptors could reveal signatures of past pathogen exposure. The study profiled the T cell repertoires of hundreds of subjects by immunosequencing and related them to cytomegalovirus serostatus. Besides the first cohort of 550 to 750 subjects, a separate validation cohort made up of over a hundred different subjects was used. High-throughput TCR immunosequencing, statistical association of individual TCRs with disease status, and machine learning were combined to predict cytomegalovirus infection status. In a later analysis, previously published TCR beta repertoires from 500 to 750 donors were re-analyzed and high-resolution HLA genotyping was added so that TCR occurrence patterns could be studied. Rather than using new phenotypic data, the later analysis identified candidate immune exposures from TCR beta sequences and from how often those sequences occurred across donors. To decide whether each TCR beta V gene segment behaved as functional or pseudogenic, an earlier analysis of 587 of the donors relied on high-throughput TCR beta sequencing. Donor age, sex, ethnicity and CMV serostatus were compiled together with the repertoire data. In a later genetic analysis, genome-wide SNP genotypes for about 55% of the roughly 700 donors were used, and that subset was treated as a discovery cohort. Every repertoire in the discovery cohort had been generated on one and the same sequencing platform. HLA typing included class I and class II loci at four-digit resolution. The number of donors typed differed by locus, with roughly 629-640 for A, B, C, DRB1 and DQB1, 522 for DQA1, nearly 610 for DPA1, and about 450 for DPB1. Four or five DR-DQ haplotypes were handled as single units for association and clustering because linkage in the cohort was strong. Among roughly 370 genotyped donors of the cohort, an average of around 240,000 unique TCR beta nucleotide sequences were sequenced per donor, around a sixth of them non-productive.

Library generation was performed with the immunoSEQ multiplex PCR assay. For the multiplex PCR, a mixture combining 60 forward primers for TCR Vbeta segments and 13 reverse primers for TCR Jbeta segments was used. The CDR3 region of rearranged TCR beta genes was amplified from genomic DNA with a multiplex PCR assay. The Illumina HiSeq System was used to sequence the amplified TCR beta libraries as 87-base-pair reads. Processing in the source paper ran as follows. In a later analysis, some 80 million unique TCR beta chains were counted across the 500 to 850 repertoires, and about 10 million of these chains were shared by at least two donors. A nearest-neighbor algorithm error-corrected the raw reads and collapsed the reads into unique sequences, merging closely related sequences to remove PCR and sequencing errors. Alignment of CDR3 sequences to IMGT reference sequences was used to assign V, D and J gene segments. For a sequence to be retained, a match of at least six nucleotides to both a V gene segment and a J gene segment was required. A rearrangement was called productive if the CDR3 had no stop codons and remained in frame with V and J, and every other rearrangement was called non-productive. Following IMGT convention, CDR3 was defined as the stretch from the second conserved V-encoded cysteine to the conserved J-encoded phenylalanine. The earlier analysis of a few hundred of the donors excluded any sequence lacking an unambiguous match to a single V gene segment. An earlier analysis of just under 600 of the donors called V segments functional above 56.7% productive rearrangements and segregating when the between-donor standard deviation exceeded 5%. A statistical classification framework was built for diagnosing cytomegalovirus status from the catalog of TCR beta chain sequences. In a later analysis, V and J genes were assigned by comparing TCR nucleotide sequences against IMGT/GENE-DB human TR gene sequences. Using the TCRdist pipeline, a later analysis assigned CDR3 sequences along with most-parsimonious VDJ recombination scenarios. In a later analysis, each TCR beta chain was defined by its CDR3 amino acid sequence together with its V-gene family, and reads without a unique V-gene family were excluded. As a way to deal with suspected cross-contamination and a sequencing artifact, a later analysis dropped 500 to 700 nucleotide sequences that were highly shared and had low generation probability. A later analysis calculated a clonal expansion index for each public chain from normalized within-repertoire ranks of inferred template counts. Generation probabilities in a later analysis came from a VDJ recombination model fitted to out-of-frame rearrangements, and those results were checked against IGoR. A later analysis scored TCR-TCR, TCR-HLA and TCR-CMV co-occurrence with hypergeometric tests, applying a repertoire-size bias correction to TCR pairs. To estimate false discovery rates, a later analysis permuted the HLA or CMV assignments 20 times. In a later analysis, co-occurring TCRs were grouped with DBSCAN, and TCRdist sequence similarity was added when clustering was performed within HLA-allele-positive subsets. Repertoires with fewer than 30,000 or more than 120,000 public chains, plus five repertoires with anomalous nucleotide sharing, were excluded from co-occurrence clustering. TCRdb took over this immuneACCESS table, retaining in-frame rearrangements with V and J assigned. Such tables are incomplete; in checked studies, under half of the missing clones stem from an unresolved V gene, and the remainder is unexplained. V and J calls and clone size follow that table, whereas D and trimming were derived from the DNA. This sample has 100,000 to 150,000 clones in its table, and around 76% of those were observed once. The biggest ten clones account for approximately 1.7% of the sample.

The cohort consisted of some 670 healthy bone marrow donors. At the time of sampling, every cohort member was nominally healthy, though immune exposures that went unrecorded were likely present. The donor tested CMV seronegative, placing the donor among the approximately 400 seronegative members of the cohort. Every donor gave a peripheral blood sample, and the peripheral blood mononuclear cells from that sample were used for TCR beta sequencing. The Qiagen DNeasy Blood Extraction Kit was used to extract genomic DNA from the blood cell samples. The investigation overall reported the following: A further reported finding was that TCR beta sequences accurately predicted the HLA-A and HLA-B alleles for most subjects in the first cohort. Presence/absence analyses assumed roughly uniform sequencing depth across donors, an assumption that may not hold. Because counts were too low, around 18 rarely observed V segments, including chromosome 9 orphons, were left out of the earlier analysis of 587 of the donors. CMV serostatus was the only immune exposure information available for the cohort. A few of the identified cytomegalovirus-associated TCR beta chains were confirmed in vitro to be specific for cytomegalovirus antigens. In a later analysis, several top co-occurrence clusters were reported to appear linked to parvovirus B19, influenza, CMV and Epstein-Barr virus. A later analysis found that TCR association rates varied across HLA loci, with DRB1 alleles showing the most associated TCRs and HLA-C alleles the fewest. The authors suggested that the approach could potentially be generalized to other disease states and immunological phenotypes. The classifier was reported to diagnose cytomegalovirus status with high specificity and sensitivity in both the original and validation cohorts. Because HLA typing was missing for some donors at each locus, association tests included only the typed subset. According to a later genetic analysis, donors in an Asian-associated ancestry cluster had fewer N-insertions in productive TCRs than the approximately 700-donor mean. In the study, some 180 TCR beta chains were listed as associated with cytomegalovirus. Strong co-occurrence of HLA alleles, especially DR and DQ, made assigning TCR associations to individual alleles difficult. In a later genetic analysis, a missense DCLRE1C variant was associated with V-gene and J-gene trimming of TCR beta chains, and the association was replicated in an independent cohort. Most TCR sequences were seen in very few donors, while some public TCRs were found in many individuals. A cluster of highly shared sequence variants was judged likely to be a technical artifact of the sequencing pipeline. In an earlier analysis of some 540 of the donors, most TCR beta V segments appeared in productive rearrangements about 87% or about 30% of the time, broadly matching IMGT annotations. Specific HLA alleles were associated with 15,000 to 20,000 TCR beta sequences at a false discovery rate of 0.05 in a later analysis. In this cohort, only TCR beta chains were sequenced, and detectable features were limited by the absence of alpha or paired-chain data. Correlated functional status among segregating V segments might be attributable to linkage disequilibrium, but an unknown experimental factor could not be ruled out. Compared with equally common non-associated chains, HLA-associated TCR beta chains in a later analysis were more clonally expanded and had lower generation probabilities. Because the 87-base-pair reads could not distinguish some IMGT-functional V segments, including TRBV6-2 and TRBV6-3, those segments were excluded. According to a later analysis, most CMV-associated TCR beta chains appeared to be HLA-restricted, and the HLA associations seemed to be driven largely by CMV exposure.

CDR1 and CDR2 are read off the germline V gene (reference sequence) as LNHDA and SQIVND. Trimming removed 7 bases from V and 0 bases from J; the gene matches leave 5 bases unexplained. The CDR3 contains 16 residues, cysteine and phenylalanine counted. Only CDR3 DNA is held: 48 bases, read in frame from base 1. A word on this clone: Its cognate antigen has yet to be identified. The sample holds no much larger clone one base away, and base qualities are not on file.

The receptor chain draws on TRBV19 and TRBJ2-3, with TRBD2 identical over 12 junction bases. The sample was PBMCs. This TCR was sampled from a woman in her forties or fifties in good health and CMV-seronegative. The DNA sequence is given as TGTGCCAGTAAAAGACTAGCGGGAGAAAGCACAGATACGCAGTATTTT. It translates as CASKRLAGESTDTQYF. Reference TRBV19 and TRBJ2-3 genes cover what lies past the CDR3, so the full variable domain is DGGITQSPKYLFRKEGQNVTLSCEQNLNHDAMYWYRQDPGQGLRLIYYSQIVNDFQKGDIAEGYSVSREKKESFPLTVTSAQKNPTAFYLCASKRLAGESTDTQYFGPGTRLTVL.